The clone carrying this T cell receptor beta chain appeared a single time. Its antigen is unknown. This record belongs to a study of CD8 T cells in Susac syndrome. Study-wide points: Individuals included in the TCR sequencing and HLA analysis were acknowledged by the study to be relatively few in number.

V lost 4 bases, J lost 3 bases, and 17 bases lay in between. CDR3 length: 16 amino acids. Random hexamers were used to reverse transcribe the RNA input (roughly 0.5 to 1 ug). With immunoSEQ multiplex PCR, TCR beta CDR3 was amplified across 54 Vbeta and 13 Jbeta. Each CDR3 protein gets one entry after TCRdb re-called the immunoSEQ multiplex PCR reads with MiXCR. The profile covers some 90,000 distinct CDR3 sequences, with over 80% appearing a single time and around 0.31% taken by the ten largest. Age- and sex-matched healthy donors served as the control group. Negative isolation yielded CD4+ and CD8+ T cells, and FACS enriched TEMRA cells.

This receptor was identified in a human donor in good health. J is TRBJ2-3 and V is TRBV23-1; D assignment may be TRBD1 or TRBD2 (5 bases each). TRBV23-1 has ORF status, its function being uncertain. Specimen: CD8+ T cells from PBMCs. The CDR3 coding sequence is TGCGCCAGCAGTCTCCGGCCATCCTGGGGGACAGATACGCAGTATTTT. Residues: CASSLRPSWGTDTQYF.